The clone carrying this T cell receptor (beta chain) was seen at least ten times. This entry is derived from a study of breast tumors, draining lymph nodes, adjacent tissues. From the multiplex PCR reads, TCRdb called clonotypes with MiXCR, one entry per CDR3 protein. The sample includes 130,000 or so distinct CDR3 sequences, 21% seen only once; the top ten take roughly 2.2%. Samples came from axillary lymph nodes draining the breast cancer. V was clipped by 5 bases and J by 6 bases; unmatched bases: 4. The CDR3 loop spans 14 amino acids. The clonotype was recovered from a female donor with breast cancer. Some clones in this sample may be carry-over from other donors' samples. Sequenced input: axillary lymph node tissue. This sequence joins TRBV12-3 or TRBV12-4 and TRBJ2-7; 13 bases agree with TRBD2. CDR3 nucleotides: TGTGCCAGCAGTCCCCGACTAGCGGGGGGCGAGCAGTACTTC. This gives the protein CASSPRLAGGEQYF.